This T cell receptor (beta chain) was found in a study of human T cells and chemical hapten exposure. On the study more broadly: On about 2 cm by about 2 cm of upper inner arm skin, sensitization was performed with 2% DPC.

Sample time point: patch test 1, 2 weeks after DPC sensitization. As for treatment: therapeutic diphenylcyclopropenone sensitization with weekly scalp DPC. The V and J ends lost 7 bases and 6 bases respectively, with 13 bases between them. Germline values: CDR1 DFQATT, CDR2 SNEGSKA (reference sequence). This CDR3 has 11 residues. Findings and caveats of the study: Sensitizing to DPC left TCRs with a frequency above 1 in 1000 unaltered. Controls had significantly fewer large CDR3 similarity clusters than were formed by expanded TCRs. PT1 expanded TCR counts correlated positively with patch test score.

TCRdb ran MiXCR on the RACE reads and lists one entry per CDR3 protein. The sample carries about 120,000 distinct CDR3 sequences, roughly an eighth recorded once. This clonotype is a singleton in its sample. Its antigen is not identified. This sequence originates from a woman aged 50 to 60 with alopecia areata. Some clones in this sample may be carry-over from other donors' samples. The chain combines TRBV20-1 with TRBJ2-7; D is unclear. Specimen: whole blood, collected in connection with sensitization to the hapten diphenylcyclopropenone (DPC). The CDR3 is CSVETPLEQYF. As DNA, the CDR3 is TGCAGTGTAGAAACCCCCCTCGAGCAGTACTTC.